This passage covers 19 T cell receptor beta chains from one sample sequenced in a study of blood T cells in healthy people across ages. Sample-barcoded 5' priming and a J-beta primer mix drove a second PCR of about 7 to 11 cycles. In TCRdb, the 5' RACE reads were re-called with MiXCR into one record per CDR3 protein. The top ten hold approximately 7.7% of the sample, which has around 1,500,000 distinct CDR3 sequences, about 30% seen once. The sample was blood. These receptors originate from a woman aged 25 to 45 in good health.

Remarks on this clonotype: One junction end does not reproduce the germline sequence, and a read error may be involved. The rearrangement joins TRBV5-1 to TRBJ2-5; D is unresolved. The CDR3 sequence is 12 residues long. Germline CDR1 reads SGHRS; CDR2 reads YFSETQ. The CDR3 sequence is CASSLGQETQCF. In DNA, the CDR3 is TGCGCCAGCAGCTTGGGTCAAGAGACCCAGTGCTTC.

The chain joins TRBV11-2 to TRBJ1-2; 10 nucleotides match TRBD1. CDR1 and CDR2 (germline): SGHAT, FQNNGV. This CDR3 comprises 18 residues. With 1 base clipped from V and 0 bases from J, the junction kept 8 bases outside the gene matches. As DNA, the CDR3 is TGTGCCAGCAGCTTAGGCCGGGACAGGGGCAATACTAACTATGGCTACACCTTC. Translated: CASSLGRDRGNTNYGYTF.

This clonotype appeared a few times. The gene calls are TRBV5-5 and TRBJ1-5; no clear D gene. Trimming took 0 bases from V and 2 from J, leaving 9 bases between them. Looked up from germline, CDR1 is SGHKS and CDR2 is YYEKEE (reference sequence). The CDR3 has 15 amino acids. CDR3 sequence: CASSLEAYGNQPQHF. Here the CDR3 DNA reads TGTGCCAGCAGCTTGGAGGCTTACGGCAATCAGCCCCAGCATTTT.

The chain combines TRBV3-1 with TRBJ1-5; 8 bases are a match to TRBD1. This CDR3 region has 17 residues. CDR1 and CDR2 from the germline V gene are LGHDT and YNNKEL (reference sequence). Trimming at V came to 0 bases and at J to 6 bases, leaving 10 bases not matched to a gene. For the CDR3, the DNA is TGTGCCAGCAGCCAAGAAGGTTCAGGGGGCGGAGGTCAGCCCCAGCATTTT. This encodes CASSQEGSGGGGQPQHF.

This clonotype was seen only a few times. V and J are TRBV6-5 and TRBJ2-1; TRBD2 matches at 9 bases. The DNA end is more similar to TRBJ2-7, so the J call may be wrong. The CDR3 length is 15 residues. Per germline, CDR1 MNHEY and CDR2 SVGAGI. The CDR3 DNA sequence: TGTGCCAGCAGCTGGGCTAGCGGGGCCTACAATGAGCAGTACTTC. As protein: CASSWASGAYNEQYF.

This clonotype was detected only once. The genes are TRBV3-1 and TRBJ2-5; no clear D. This CDR3 spans 14 amino acids. Trimming left V 3 bases short and J 1 base short, with 9 bases between. CDR1 is LGHDT and CDR2 is YNNKEL in the germline V gene (reference sequence). DNA for the CDR3: TGTGCCAGCAGCCACCTCACTTTCCAAGAGACCCAGTACTTC. It translates to CASSHLTFQETQYF.

V gene TRBV5-1 combines with J gene TRBJ2-1, with D unresolved. Deletions cut 2 bases from V and 7 bases from J, with 10 bases between. Germline loops: CDR1 SGHRS, CDR2 YFSETQ. The CDR3 sequence is 13 residues long. CDR3 in amino acids: CASSFAWANEQFF. The CDR3 coding sequence is TGCGCCAGCAGCTTTGCCTGGGCAAATGAGCAGTTCTTC.

This clonotype was observed a single time. The rearrangement joins TRBV7-3 to TRBJ2-2, with a tentative D call TRBD2 (7 bases). Germline V gene sequence: CDR1 SGHTA, CDR2 FQGTGA. The CDR3 sequence is 17 residues long. Deletions cut 7 bases from V and 0 bases from J, with 18 bases between. The CDR3 bases are TGTGCCAGCAAATCGAGGGGGGGGACATCGAACACCGGGGAGCTGTTTTTT. Protein: CASKSRGGTSNTGELFF.

CDR3 loop: CASKRRDNNQPQHF. The CDR3 DNA reads as TGTGCCAGCAAGCGCCGGGACAACAATCAGCCCCAGCATTTT. The chain carries TRBV2 and TRBJ1-5; TRBD1 is a possible D gene (6 bases). V gave up 7 bases and J gave up 3 bases, with 13 bases separating them. The CDR3 extends over 14 amino acids. Germline V gene sequence: CDR1 SNHLY, CDR2 FYNNEI.

This clonotype has at least ten counts. V is TRBV29-1 and J is TRBJ1-2; D perhaps matches TRBD1 (6 bases). Germline-derived CDR1 and CDR2 are SQVTM and ANQGSEA. The CDR3 covers 14 residues. Trimming took 3 bases from V and 4 from J, leaving 15 bases between them. Here the CDR3 reads CSVDGWGGGYGYTF. Written as DNA, the CDR3 is TGCAGCGTTGATGGATGGGGGGGCGGCTATGGCTACACCTTC.

This clonotype was seen many times. The CDR3 DNA follows: TGTGCCTGGAGGGTCCGGGACAGGCTTTACATAGAAGCTTTCTTT. Translated, it gives CAWRVRDRLYIEAFF. The chain recombines TRBV30 with TRBJ1-1, with 8 bases aligning to TRBD1. Germline CDR1 is GTSNPN and CDR2 is SVGIG (reference sequence). This CDR3 spans 15 amino acids. V was pared by 3 bases and J by 8 bases, with 14 bases of the junction left unmatched.

This clonotype was detected a few times. The J gene is TRBJ1-5, the V gene TRBV21-1; the table's D call, TRBD1, has no DNA check behind it. TRBV21-1 is noted as a pseudogene. This CDR3 spans 14 amino acids. CDR3 in amino acids: CASSCRDSNQPQHF. CDR3 in DNA: TGTGCCAGCAGCTGCCGGGATAGTAATCAGCCCCAGCATTTT.

For this clonotype: A far larger clone is a single base away, which makes a read error likely. The chain carries TRBV12-3 or TRBV12-4 and TRBJ2-1, with D possibly TRBD2 on 5 matching bases. The CDR3 length is 12 residues. Trimming took off 3 bases at V and 10 bases at J, with 10 bases between the two ends. This chain's CDR3 is CASSFGVYEQFF. CDR3 DNA sequence: TGTGCCAGCAGTTTCGGGGTCTACGAGCAGTTCTTC.

This clonotype showed up many times. This chain links TRBV10-3 with TRBJ2-5, with TRBD2 identical over 7 bases. CDR1 is ENHRY and CDR2 is SYGVKD in the germline V gene. CDR3 size: 13 residues. Unmatched junction bases numbered 2, after V lost 6 bases and J lost 1 base. The DNA of the CDR3 is TGTGCCATCAGGGGCGGGGGCCAAGAGACCCAGTACTTC. Encoded protein: CAIRGGGQETQYF.

With regard to this clonotype: Just one base apart from a much larger clone, this may be a read error. CDR3 sequence reads: CARSLGLAATNEQFF. The CDR3 region has the DNA TGTGCCCGCAGCTTAGGACTAGCGGCGACCAATGAGCAGTTCTTC. This chain uses TRBV11-1 with TRBJ2-1; 10 bases are a match to TRBD2. Germline V CDR1 and CDR2: SGHAT, FQDESV (reference sequence). The CDR3 runs 15 residues.

The gene calls are TRBV5-1 and TRBJ2-3; 8 bases agree with TRBD1. Germline CDR1 is SGHRS and CDR2 is YFSETQ. This CDR3 region has 16 residues. The junction had 7 bases not matched to a gene; V was cut back by 4 bases and J by 0 bases. The CDR3 region is CASSRTGSFSTDTQYF. CDR3 DNA sequence: TGCGCCAGCAGCCGGACAGGGTCTTTTAGCACAGATACGCAGTATTTT.

This clonotype was counted ten times or more. This chain joins TRBV20-1 and TRBJ2-3, with D unresolved. Trimming shortened V by 3 bases and J by 4 bases, and 5 bases separated the two germline ends. Per the germline V gene, CDR1 is DFQATT and CDR2 is SNEGSKA (reference sequence). This CDR3 has 11 residues. CDR3 loop: CSASVADTQYF. The DNA of the CDR3 is TGCAGTGCTAGTGTGGCAGATACGCAGTATTTT.

J is TRBJ1-1 and V is TRBV20-1; the match to TRBD1 covers 7 bases. The CDR3 totals 14 residues. The V gene's germline CDR1 is DFQATT and CDR2 SNEGSKA (reference sequence). Trimming cost V 0 bases and J 0 bases; bases outside gene matches: 1. DNA of the CDR3: TGCAGTGCTAGAGAAGGGACAGTGAACACTGAAGCTTTCTTT. It specifies CSAREGTVNTEAFF.

This clonotype was detected a few times. The V call is TRBV14, the J call TRBJ2-7, with 9 bases identical to TRBD1. The V gene's germline CDR1 is SGHDN and CDR2 FVKESK. CDR3 size: 18 residues. V shed 4 bases, J shed 0 bases, and the junction held 13 bases outside the gene matches. The CDR3, as DNA: TGTGCCAGCAGCCTAAACAGGGGACAGGGAGAGGGCTCCTACGAGCAGTACTTC. It codes for CASSLNRGQGEGSYEQYF.